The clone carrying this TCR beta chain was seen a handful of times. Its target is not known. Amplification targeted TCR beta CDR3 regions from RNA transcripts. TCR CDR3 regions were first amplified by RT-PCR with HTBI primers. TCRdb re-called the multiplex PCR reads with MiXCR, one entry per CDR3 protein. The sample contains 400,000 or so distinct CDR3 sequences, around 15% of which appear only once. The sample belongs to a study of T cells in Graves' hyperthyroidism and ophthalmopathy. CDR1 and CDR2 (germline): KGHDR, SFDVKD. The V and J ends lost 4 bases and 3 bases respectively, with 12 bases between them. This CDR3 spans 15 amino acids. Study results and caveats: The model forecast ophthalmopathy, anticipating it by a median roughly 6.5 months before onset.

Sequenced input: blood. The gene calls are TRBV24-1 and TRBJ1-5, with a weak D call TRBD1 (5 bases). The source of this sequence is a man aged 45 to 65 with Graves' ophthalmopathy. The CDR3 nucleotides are TGTGCCACCAGTGAGGGGGGACTCGACAATCAGCCCCAGCATTTT. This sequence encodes CATSEGGLDNQPQHF.